Shown below are 30 T cell receptor beta chains from a single sample sequenced in a study of response to subunit inactivated influenza vaccine. TCRdb re-derived calls from the RT-PCR reads in MiXCR, one entry per CDR3 protein. The table has just under 550,000 distinct CDR3 sequences, around 21% seen once. In addition, the sample was reused for a study of T cells expressing NK-cell markers. As reported in that work: For TCR beta, cDNA was produced by 5'RACE template switching with UMIs.

The sample here was CD4+ T cells sorted from PBMCs, taken about 13 days after vaccination. Receptors were obtained from a man aged 45-60 years who received an inactivated influenza vaccine.

This clonotype has ten or more counts. This chain links TRBV5-1 with TRBJ1-1; 8 nucleotides match TRBD1. The CDR3 has 16 amino acids. J gave up 0 bases and V 5 bases, and 9 bases lay outside the gene matches. Germline V gene lookup returns CDR1 SGHRS and CDR2 YFSETQ. The DNA for the CDR3 is TGCGCCAGCAGGCCCGGGACAGGCGACTTGAACACTGAAGCTTTCTTT. Protein: CASRPGTGDLNTEAFF.

This clonotype was seen more than once but under ten times. The chain is built from TRBV20-1 and TRBJ2-7, with 11 bases lining up with TRBD2. CDR3 length equals 15 residues. J gave up 3 bases and V 0 bases, and 4 bases lay outside the gene matches. CDR1 and CDR2 from the germline V gene are DFQATT and SNEGSKA (reference sequence). CDR3 protein: CSARDSGRVGYEQYF. The CDR3 DNA reads as TGCAGTGCTAGAGATAGCGGGAGGGTTGGCTACGAGCAGTACTTC.

The rearrangement uses TRBV5-1 and TRBJ2-7, with 8 bases fitting TRBD1. Germline CDR1 SGHRS, CDR2 YFSETQ. After removal of 2 bases from V and 2 bases from J, the junction contained 9 bases not matched to a gene. The CDR3 spans 16 residues. The CDR3 DNA reads as TGCGCCAGCAGCTTCCCTCGGACAGGGAATCCCTACGAGCAGTACTTC. As protein: CASSFPRTGNPYEQYF.

This clonotype was observed at least ten times. The gene calls are TRBV5-1 and TRBJ1-6; D possibly corresponds to TRBD1 (6 bases). Trimming removed 4 bases at V and 8 bases at J, with 19 bases between. Germline V gene lookup returns CDR1 SGHRS and CDR2 YFSETQ. The CDR3 consists of 16 residues. The CDR3 nucleotides read TGCGCCAGCAGCGCGTCACAGGGTAGTTATGATTCACCCCTCCACTTT. It yields the protein CASSASQGSYDSPLHF.

The CDR3 nucleotides are TGTGCCAGCAGCTTAGGGTTCCCAGGGGCGCCCTACGAGCAGTACTTC. It is translated as CASSLGFPGAPYEQYF. The chain links TRBV7-2 to TRBJ2-7, with D possibly matching TRBD1 (6 bases). The CDR3 has 16 amino acids. CDR1 and CDR2 from the germline V gene are SGHTA and FQGNSA. V lost 1 base and J 2 bases, leaving 15 bases between the germline ends. Based on the CDR3 plus reference TRBV7-2 and TRBJ2-7, the full variable domain is GAGVSQSPSNKVTEKGKDVELRCDPISGHTALYWYRQSLGQGLEFLIYFQGNSAPDKSGLPSDRFSAERTGGSVSTLTIQRTQQEDSAVYLCASSLGFPGAPYEQYFGPGTRLTVT.

The chain uses TRBV24-1 and TRBJ2-2; no reliable D call. Trimming removed 6 bases at V and 5 bases at J, with 9 bases between. CDR3 size: 13 residues. Looked up from germline, CDR1 is KGHDR and CDR2 is SFDVKD. The CDR3 protein is CATSLSGTGELFF. The CDR3 DNA reads TGTGCCACCAGTCTGTCTGGGACCGGGGAGCTGTTTTTT.

V and J are TRBV7-8 and TRBJ1-5; 7 bases are a match to TRBD1. Germline V gene lookup returns CDR1 SGHVS and CDR2 FQNEAQ. The CDR3 is 17 residues long. Trimming at V came to 5 bases and at J to 3 bases, leaving 13 bases not matched to a gene. DNA of the CDR3: TGTGCCAGCAGCGCCGGGACAGCGGGGGGGGTCAATCAGCCCCAGCATTTT. Translation: CASSAGTAGGVNQPQHF.

The chain is built from TRBV19 and TRBJ1-5, with D uncertain. Germline CDR1 and CDR2: LNHDA and SQIVND (reference sequence). V was cut by 3 bases and J by 5 bases, with 5 bases left in between. The CDR3 runs 12 residues. The CDR3 region is CASSIPYQPQHF. CDR3 nucleotides: TGTGCCAGTAGTATTCCTTATCAGCCCCAGCATTTT.

The table lists this clonotype with a few counts. This chain uses TRBV7-9 with TRBJ2-3; 7 bases line up with TRBD2. This CDR3 is 15 amino acids long. Per the germline V gene, CDR1 is SEHNR and CDR2 is FQNEAQ (reference sequence). After removal of 2 bases from V and 3 bases from J, the junction contained 5 bases not matched to a gene. The CDR3 reads CASSLSRAGTDTQYF. CDR3 nucleotides: TGTGCCAGCAGCTTATCCCGAGCGGGGACAGATACGCAGTATTTT. Together with reference TRBV7-9 and TRBJ2-3, the CDR3 gives the full variable domain: DTGVSQNPRHKITKRGQNVTFRCDPISEHNRLYWYRQTLGQGPEFLTYFQNEAQLEKSRLLSDRFSAERPKGSFSTLEIQRTEQGDSAMYLCASSLSRAGTDTQYFGPGTRLTVL.

The chain couples TRBV27 to TRBJ2-7, with D perhaps given as TRBD1 or TRBD2 (5 bases each). Trimming removed 5 bases from V and 0 bases from J, with 11 bases in between. Per germline, CDR1 MNHEY and CDR2 SMNVEV (reference sequence). The CDR3 covers 14 residues. The CDR3 sequence: CASSQSGASYEQYF. As DNA, the CDR3 is TGTGCCAGCAGTCAGTCCGGGGCCTCCTACGAGCAGTACTTC.

The gene calls are TRBV7-8 and TRBJ1-1, with 7 bases that match TRBD1. The CDR3 runs to 14 residues. The J segment lost 2 bases and the V segment lost 5 bases, leaving 5 bases of the junction unmatched. CDR1 is SGHVS and CDR2 is FQNEAQ in the germline V gene. CDR3 bases: TGTGCCAGCAGCCAGACAGGGCCTAACACTGAAGCTTTCTTT. Its protein product is CASSQTGPNTEAFF.

This clonotype was detected only a few times. V is TRBV20-1 and J is TRBJ2-3; TRBD2 matches 8 bases. Germline loops: CDR1 DFQATT, CDR2 SNEGSKA (reference sequence). The length of the CDR3 is 14 residues. The V and J ends lost 2 bases and 3 bases, in that order; junction bases with no gene match: 4. The CDR3 region is CSARLAGTTDTQYF. CDR3 DNA: TGCAGTGCTAGACTAGCGGGTACTACAGATACGCAGTATTTT.

This clonotype appeared a few times. The chain couples TRBV12-3 or TRBV12-4 to TRBJ2-2; D is unresolved. The CDR3 covers 15 residues. With 8 bases removed from V and 0 bases from J, the gap between germline ends came to 13 bases. This chain's CDR3 is CASLLTGTNTGELFF. The CDR3 nucleotides read TGTGCCAGCTTACTGACTGGAACGAACACCGGGGAGCTGTTTTTT.

This clonotype turned up a few times. The rearrangement uses TRBV7-2 and TRBJ2-7; possibly TRBD2 for D (7 bases). Germline CDR1 reads SGHTA; CDR2 reads FQGNSA. The CDR3 has 15 residues. Trimming removed 4 bases at V and 1 base at J, with 14 bases between. The CDR3 reads CASSSRAGASYEQYF. CDR3 nucleotides: TGTGCCAGCAGCTCGCGGGCGGGGGCTTCCTACGAGCAGTACTTC.

This clonotype occurred many times. The V and J genes are TRBV7-2 and TRBJ2-7; possible D gene TRBD1, 5 bases. This CDR3 spans 13 amino acids. V gave up 4 bases and J gave up 3 bases, with 10 bases separating them. CDR1 is SGHTA, CDR2 FQGNSA, per germline. The CDR3 DNA reads TGTGCCAGCAGCTCCTCAGGGTTCTACGAGCAGTACTTC. It encodes CASSSSGFYEQYF.

In this sample, this clonotype turned up a few times. This sequence joins TRBV18 and TRBJ2-7; D not certain. The V and J ends lost 1 base and 1 base respectively, with 14 bases between them. The CDR3 consists of 16 residues. CDR1 and CDR2 from the germline V gene are KGHSH and LQKENI. In DNA, the CDR3 is TGTGCCAGCTCACCACGCTCGGAATTCTTATCCTACGAGCAGTACTTC. Translation: CASSPRSEFLSYEQYF.

The rearrangement joins TRBV5-1 to TRBJ2-2; D is unclear. Germline lookup yields CDR1 SGHRS and CDR2 YFSETQ. The V and J ends lost 0 bases and 1 base respectively, with 10 bases between them. CDR3 length: 16 amino acids. The CDR3 sequence is CASSLASTENTGELFF. The CDR3 DNA is TGCGCCAGCAGCTTGGCGAGTACCGAGAACACCGGGGAGCTGTTTTTT.

The chain couples TRBV29-1 to TRBJ2-3; no reliable D call. Looked up from germline, CDR1 is SQVTM and CDR2 is ANQGSEA. With 6 bases removed from V and 7 bases from J, the gap between germline ends came to 23 bases. The CDR3 spans 15 residues. CDR3 residues: CSVRTSGYPLYTQYF. CDR3 bases: TGCAGCGTCCGCACATCCGGATACCCCCTATATACGCAGTATTTT.

In this sample, this clonotype turned up a few times. The gene calls are TRBV7-9 and TRBJ1-4; the D is unclear. Germline V gene lookup returns CDR1 SEHNR and CDR2 FQNEAQ (reference sequence). V was shortened by 8 bases and J by 3 bases, with 13 bases between the two germline ends. CDR3 size: 14 residues. The CDR3 DNA reads as TGTGCCAGCGAAAGCGGTAGCGCTAATGAAAAACTGTTTTTT. Translated: CASESGSANEKLFF.

This clonotype has a count of ten or more. The chain combines TRBV15 with TRBJ2-7, with 9 bases lining up with TRBD1. CDR3 length: 15 residues. Trimming at V came to 1 base and at J to 6 bases, leaving 7 bases not matched to a gene. In germline, CDR1 is LNHNV, CDR2 YYDKDF (reference sequence). For the CDR3, the DNA is TGTGCCACCAGCAGAGGAACGGGACAGGGAGGCGAGCAGTACTTC. Amino acid sequence: CATSRGTGQGGEQYF.

This clonotype came up a few times. The V and J genes are TRBV20-1 and TRBJ2-1; a possible D gene is TRBD2 (7 bases). Deletions cut 6 bases from V and 3 bases from J, with 15 bases between. The V gene's germline CDR1 is DFQATT and CDR2 SNEGSKA (reference sequence). There are 14 residues in the CDR3. CDR3 loop: CSARKGGGYNEQFF. The CDR3 DNA reads TGCAGTGCCCGCAAGGGGGGGGGCTACAATGAGCAGTTCTTC.

This clonotype has more than one count but fewer than ten. J is TRBJ2-1 and V is TRBV4-3, with D possibly TRBD2 on 6 matching bases. This CDR3 has 13 residues. CDR1 LGHNA and CDR2 YSLEER come from the germline V gene. The V and J ends lost 4 bases and 4 bases respectively, with 8 bases between them. For the CDR3, the DNA is TGCGCCAGCAGCCGGGCGGGGTACAATGAGCAGTTCTTC. Translated: CASSRAGYNEQFF.

The rearrangement uses TRBV29-1 and TRBJ2-6; D possibly corresponds to TRBD2 (5 bases). CDR3 length: 13 residues. The germline gives CDR1 SQVTM, CDR2 ANQGSEA. Trimming pared 5 bases from V and 2 bases from J, leaving 7 bases between. CDR3 coding DNA: TGCAGCGTTACGGGGACTGGGGCCAACGTCCTGACTTTC. Residues: CSVTGTGANVLTF. The complete variable domain, with remaining parts taken from reference TRBV29-1 and TRBJ2-6, reads SAVISQKPSRDICQRGTSLTIQCQVDSQVTMMFWYRQQPGQSLTLIATANQGSEATYESGFVIDKFPISRPNLTFSTLTVSNMSPEDSSIYLCSVTGTGANVLTFGAGSRLTVL.

This clonotype was observed at least ten times. V and J are TRBV24-1 and TRBJ2-1; maybe TRBD2 (6 bases). In germline, CDR1 is KGHDR, CDR2 SFDVKD. Trimming took off 3 bases at V and 1 base at J, with 15 bases between the two ends. This CDR3 comprises 17 residues. CDR3 bases: TGTGCCACCAGTGATGCGGGCGGGACGGGATCCTACAATGAGCAGTTCTTC. Its protein product is CATSDAGGTGSYNEQFF.

J is TRBJ2-5 and V is TRBV15, with D tentatively TRBD1 or TRBD2 (6 bases each). Trimming removed 4 bases from V and 5 bases from J, with 8 bases in between. This CDR3 contains 12 residues. Per germline, CDR1 LNHNV and CDR2 YYDKDF (reference sequence). In nucleotides, the CDR3 is TGTGCCACCAGCAAAGGGGGGGAGACCCAGTACTTC. Translation: CATSKGGETQYF.

The rearrangement links TRBV15 to TRBJ2-1; 11 bases map to TRBD2. This CDR3 spans 14 amino acids. The junction had 2 bases not matched to a gene; V was cut back by 4 bases and J by 6 bases. CDR1 and CDR2 (germline): LNHNV, YYDKDF (reference sequence). The DNA of the CDR3 is TGTGCCACCAGCACCGGGACTAGCGGCAATGAGCAGTTCTTC. This gives the protein CATSTGTSGNEQFF.

This chain joins TRBV20-1 and TRBJ1-4; the D is unclear. The germline V gene encodes CDR1 DFQATT and CDR2 SNEGSKA (reference sequence). This CDR3 has 13 amino acids. Deletions cut 1 base from V and 8 bases from J, with 11 bases between. DNA of the CDR3: TGCAGTGCTAGAGCCGGAGTGAGAGAAAAACTGTTTTTT. It specifies CSARAGVREKLFF.

The rearrangement uses TRBV5-6 and TRBJ2-1; D gene uncertain. V was pared by 7 bases and J by 4 bases, with 6 bases between. Per germline, CDR1 SGHDT and CDR2 YYEEEE. The CDR3 covers 11 residues. This CDR3 reads CASRVYNEQFF. CDR3 DNA sequence: TGTGCCAGCCGGGTTTACAATGAGCAGTTCTTC.

This clonotype was seen many times. The gene calls are TRBV7-2 and TRBJ2-1, with TRBD2 matching 7 bases. Germline CDR1 and CDR2: SGHTA and FQGNSA. The V segment lost 7 bases and the J segment 8 bases; nucleotides outside the gene matches: 8. The CDR3 spans 13 residues. This chain's CDR3 is CASTAGEWDEQFF. The CDR3 DNA follows: TGTGCCAGCACGGCGGGAGAATGGGATGAGCAGTTCTTC.

This clonotype appeared a few times. The chain links TRBV5-6 to TRBJ2-3; D gene uncertain. Germline V lookup: CDR1 SGHDT, CDR2 YYEEEE. V dropped 4 bases and J dropped 2 bases, with 8 bases sitting between them. This CDR3 is 13 amino acids long. The CDR3 sequence is CASSRRLTDTQYF. The DNA of the CDR3 is TGTGCCAGCAGCAGGAGACTCACAGATACGCAGTATTTT.